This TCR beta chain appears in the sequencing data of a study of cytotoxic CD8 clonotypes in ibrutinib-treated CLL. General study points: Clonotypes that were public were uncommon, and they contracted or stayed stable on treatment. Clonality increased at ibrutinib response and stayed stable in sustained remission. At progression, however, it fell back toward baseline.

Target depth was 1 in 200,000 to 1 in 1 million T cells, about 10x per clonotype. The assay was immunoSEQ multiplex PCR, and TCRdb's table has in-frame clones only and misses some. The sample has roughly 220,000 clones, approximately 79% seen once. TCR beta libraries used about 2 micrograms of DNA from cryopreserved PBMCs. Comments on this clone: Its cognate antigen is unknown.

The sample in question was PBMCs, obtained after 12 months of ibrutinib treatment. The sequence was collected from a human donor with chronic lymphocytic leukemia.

CDR3 bases: TGTGCCTGGAGTGTACCGGGCGAAGGCTACACCTTC. Translated, it gives CAWSVPGEGYTF. J is TRBJ1-2 and V is TRBV30; D remains ambiguous. Deletions cut 0 bases from V and 8 bases from J, with 10 bases between. The CDR3 has 12 amino acids. The germline V gene encodes CDR1 GTSNPN and CDR2 SVGIG (reference sequence).